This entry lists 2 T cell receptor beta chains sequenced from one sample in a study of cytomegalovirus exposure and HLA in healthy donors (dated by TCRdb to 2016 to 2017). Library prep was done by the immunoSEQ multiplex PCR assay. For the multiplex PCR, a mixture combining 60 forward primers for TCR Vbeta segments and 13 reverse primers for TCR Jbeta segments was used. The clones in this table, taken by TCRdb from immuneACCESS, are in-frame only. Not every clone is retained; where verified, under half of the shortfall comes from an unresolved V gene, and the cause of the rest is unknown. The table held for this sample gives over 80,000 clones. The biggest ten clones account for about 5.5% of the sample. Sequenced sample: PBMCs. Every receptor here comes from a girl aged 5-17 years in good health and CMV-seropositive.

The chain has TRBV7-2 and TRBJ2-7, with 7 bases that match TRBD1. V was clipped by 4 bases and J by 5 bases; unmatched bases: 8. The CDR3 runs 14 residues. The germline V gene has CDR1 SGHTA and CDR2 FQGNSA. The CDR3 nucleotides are TGTGCCAGCAGCTGGCCGGGACAGAGCCACGAGCAGTACTTC. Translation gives CASSWPGQSHEQYF.

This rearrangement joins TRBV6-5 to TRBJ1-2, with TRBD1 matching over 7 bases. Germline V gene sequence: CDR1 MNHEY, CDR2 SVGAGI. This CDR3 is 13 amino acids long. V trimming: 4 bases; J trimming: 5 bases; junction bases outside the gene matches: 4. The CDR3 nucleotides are TGTGCCAGCAGTTCCCCGGGACAGTATGGCTACACCTTC. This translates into CASSSPGQYGYTF.